The subject of this entry is one T cell receptor beta chain. The antigen is not known. The sample comes from a study of Ad26.COV2.S vaccination and SARS-CoV-2 variants. Study-wide background: The trial was COV1001 and the donor's arm was Ad26.COV2.S. Study-level findings and limits: Similar non-spike TCR breadth was observed in recipients of vaccine and of placebo. Using TCR breadth and depth analyses may have led to underestimated total T cell responses.

TCRdb keeps only in-frame clones here, not all; method: immunoSEQ multiplex PCR. There are approximately 450,000 clones in the sample; roughly 90% occur only once, and 12% lies in the top ten. Treatment of the sample: some 20 received Ad26.COV2.S at low or high dose, single or two shots; about 5 received placebo; per-sample allocation not given. Vaccine and placebo recipients were sampled on day 63 after the first injection. The donor was a Boston adult aged 18-55 years. The germline V gene encodes CDR1 MNHNS and CDR2 SASEGT. V trimming: 4 bases; J trimming: 1 base; junction bases outside the gene matches: 9. The CDR3 consists of 16 residues.

The sequences come from peripheral blood, collected in a trial of Ad26.COV2.S vaccine versus placebo. V is TRBV6-1 and J is TRBJ1-1, with 7 bases lining up with TRBD1. This receptor was obtained from a person aged 18-65 years who received the Ad26.COV2.S COVID-19 vaccine or a placebo. In DNA form, the CDR3 reads TGTGCCAGCAGTGTAGGGGGCGCGGGTAAGAACACTGAAGCTTTCTTT. Its protein is CASSVGGAGKNTEAFF.